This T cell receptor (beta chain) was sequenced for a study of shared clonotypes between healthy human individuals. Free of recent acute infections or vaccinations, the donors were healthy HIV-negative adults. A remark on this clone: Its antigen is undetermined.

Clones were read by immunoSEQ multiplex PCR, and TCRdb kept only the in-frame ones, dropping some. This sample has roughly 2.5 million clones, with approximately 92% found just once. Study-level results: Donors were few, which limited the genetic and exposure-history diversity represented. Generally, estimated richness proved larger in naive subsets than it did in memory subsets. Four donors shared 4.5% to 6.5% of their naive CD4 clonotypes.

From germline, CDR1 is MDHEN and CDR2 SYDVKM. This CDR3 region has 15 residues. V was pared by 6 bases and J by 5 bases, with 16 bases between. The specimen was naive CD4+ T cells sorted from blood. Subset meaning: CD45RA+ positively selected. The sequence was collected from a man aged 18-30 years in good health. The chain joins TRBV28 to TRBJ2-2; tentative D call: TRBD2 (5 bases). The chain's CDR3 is CASSLAAGYTGELFF. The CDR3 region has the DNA TGTGCCAGCAGCTTGGCGGCGGGTTATACCGGGGAGCTGTTTTTT.